A selection of T cell receptor beta chains follows, all from one sample in a study of neoadjuvant anti-PD-1 for oral cavity cancer. Measured with immunoSEQ multiplex PCR; TCRdb has only the in-frame clones, and not every one. Among around 9,100 clones listed, around 60% were seen once. The specimen comprised PBMCs, sampled after nivolumab (anti-PD-1) treatment. Every receptor here comes from a person aged 35 to 85 with oral cavity squamous cell carcinoma. Both conserved end residues are part of each CDR3. A D gene is named only where the DNA matches it firmly. Clone size is given for some rows only: seen once, a few or many times, or a class if the clone is expanded.

V gene: TRBV11-3
D gene: -
clone size: -
J gene: TRBJ2-7
CDR3 DNA: TGTGCCAGCAGCTTAGGCGGCTACAATTACGAGCAGTACTTC
CDR3 protein: CASSLGGYNYEQYF

V gene: TRBV9
D gene: TRBD2
clone size: -
J gene: TRBJ2-7
CDR3 DNA: TGTGCCAGCAGCGTAGGGGCTAGCGGCTCCTACGAGCAGTACTTC
CDR3 protein: CASSVGASGSYEQYF

V gene: TRBV19
D gene: -
clone size: once
J gene: TRBJ2-1
CDR3 DNA: TGTGCCAGCAAAACCAGGGACAGCGGGAGTACCAATGAGCAGTTCTTC
CDR3 protein: CASKTRDSGSTNEQFF

V gene: TRBV11-2
D gene: -
clone size: -
J gene: TRBJ1-5
CDR3 DNA: TGTGCCAGCAGCTTACGGGGGAGTCAGCCCCAGCATTTT
CDR3 protein: CASSLRGSQPQHF

V gene: TRBV9
D gene: -
clone size: -
J gene: TRBJ2-3
CDR3 DNA: TGTGCCAGCAGCGTAGGGTTCCCTAGCACAGATACGCAGTATTTT
CDR3 protein: CASSVGFPSTDTQYF

V gene: TRBV27
D gene: -
clone size: few
J gene: TRBJ1-2
CDR3 DNA: TGTGCCAGCAGTCCCATGGGGGGTGGGGTCTATGGCTACACCTTC
CDR3 protein: CASSPMGGGVYGYTF

V gene: TRBV28
D gene: -
clone size: -
J gene: TRBJ1-2
CDR3 DNA: TGTGCCAGCAGTTCCAGACAGTATGGCTACACCTTC
CDR3 protein: CASSSRQYGYTF

V gene: TRBV5-1
D gene: -
clone size: -
J gene: TRBJ1-6
CDR3 DNA: TGCGCCAGCAGCGCAAGCAACTCCGGGACACGATATAATTCACCCCTCCACTTT
CDR3 protein: CASSASNSGTRYNSPLHF

V gene: TRBV9
D gene: TRBD2
clone size: -
J gene: TRBJ2-2
CDR3 DNA: TGTGCCAGCAGCGTCAGAGGGCTAGCGGGGGCCCCGGGCGGGGAGCTGTTTTTT
CDR3 protein: CASSVRGLAGAPGGELFF

V gene: TRBV11-3
D gene: TRBD2
clone size: few
J gene: TRBJ2-1
CDR3 DNA: TGTGCCAGCAGCTTGAGGGGTAGCGGGGGGAATGAGCAGTTCTTC
CDR3 protein: CASSLRGSGGNEQFF

V gene: TRBV7-8
D gene: TRBD2
clone size: -
J gene: TRBJ2-7
CDR3 DNA: TGTGCCAGCAGCTTCCCATCAAAGCGGGAGACGAGTAAGCAGTACTTC
CDR3 protein: CASSFPSKRETSKQYF

V gene: TRBV7-2
D gene: TRBD1
clone size: -
J gene: TRBJ2-7
CDR3 DNA: TGTGCCAGCAGCTCCCATCGAACAGGGGGCGCTCAGGGCCACGAGCAGTACTTC
CDR3 protein: CASSSHRTGGAQGHEQYF

V gene: TRBV7-8
D gene: -
clone size: -
J gene: TRBJ1-1
CDR3 DNA: TGTGCCAGCAGCGTAATCCAGAGCAACACTGAAGCTTTCTTT
CDR3 protein: CASSVIQSNTEAFF